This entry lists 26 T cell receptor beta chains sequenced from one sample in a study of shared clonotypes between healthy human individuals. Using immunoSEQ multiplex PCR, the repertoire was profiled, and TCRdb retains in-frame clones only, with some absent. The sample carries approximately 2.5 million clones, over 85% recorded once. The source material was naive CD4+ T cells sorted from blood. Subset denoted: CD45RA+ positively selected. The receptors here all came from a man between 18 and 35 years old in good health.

The chain's CDR3 is CASRTTGLTEAFF. The DNA for the CDR3 is TGTGCCAGCAGGACGACAGGGTTGACTGAAGCTTTCTTT. The chain is built from TRBV2 and TRBJ1-1; 7 bases are shared with TRBD1. The CDR3 consists of 13 residues. The trim removed 6 bases at V and 5 bases at J, leaving 6 bases unmatched. The germline CDR1 and CDR2 sequences are SNHLY and FYNNEI.

CDR3 protein: CASSRDSAIYEQYF. The CDR3 DNA follows: TGTGCCAGTAGTAGGGACAGTGCCATTTACGAGCAGTACTTC. The chain employs TRBV19 and TRBJ2-7; 7 positions agree with TRBD1. The germline gives CDR1 LNHDA, CDR2 SQIVND (reference sequence). With 4 bases clipped from V and 4 bases from J, the junction kept 7 bases outside the gene matches. The CDR3 contains 14 residues.

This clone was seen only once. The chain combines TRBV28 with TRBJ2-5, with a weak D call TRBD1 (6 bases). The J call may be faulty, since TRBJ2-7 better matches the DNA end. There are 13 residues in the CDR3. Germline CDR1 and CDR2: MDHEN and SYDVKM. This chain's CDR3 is CASSLITGYEQYF. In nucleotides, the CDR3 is TGTGCCAGCAGCCTAATTACAGGGTACGAGCAGTACTTC.

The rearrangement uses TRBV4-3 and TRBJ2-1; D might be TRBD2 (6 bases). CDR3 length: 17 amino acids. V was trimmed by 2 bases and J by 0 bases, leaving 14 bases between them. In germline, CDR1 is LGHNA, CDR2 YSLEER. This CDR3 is CASSQPPGAVSYNEQFF. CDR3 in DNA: TGCGCCAGCAGCCAACCGCCGGGAGCGGTCTCCTACAATGAGCAGTTCTTC.

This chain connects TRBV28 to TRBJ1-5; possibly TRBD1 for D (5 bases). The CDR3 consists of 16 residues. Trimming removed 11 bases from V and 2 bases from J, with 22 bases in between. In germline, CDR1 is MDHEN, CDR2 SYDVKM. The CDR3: CAAHAAIVGGNQPQHF. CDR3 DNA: TGTGCCGCGCACGCCGCGATAGTAGGGGGCAATCAGCCCCAGCATTTT.

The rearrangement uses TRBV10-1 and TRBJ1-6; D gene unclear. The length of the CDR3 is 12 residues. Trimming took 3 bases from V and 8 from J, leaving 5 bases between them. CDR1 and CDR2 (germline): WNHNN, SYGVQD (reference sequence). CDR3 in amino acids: CASSDVHSPLHF. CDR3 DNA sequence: TGCGCCAGCAGTGACGTCCATTCACCCCTCCACTTT.

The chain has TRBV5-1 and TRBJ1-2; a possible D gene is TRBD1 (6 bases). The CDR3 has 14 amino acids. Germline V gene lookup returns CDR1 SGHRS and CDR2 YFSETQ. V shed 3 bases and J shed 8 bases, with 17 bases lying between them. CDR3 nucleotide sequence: TGCGCCAGCAGCTCGGACAGCCACTATGTGGGCTACACCTTC. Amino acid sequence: CASSSDSHYVGYTF.

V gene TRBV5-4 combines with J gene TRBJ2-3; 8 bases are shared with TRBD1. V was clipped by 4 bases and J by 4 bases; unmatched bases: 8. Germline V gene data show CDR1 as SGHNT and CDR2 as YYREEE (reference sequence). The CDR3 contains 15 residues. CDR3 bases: TGTGCCAGCAGCGCGGGACAGGCCAGCCCAGATACGCAGTATTTT. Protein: CASSAGQASPDTQYF.

This CDR3 reads CASRPRPNTEAFF. CDR3 DNA sequence: TGTGCCAGCAGACCACGGCCTAACACTGAAGCTTTCTTT. The V call is TRBV27, the J call TRBJ1-1; no definite D call. The V gene's germline CDR1 is MNHEY and CDR2 SMNVEV (reference sequence). Trimming left V 6 bases short and J 2 bases short, with 10 bases between. This CDR3 spans 13 amino acids.

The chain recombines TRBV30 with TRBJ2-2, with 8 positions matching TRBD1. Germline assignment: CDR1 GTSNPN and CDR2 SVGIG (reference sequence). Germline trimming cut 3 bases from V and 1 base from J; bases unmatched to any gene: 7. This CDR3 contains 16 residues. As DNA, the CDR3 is TGTGCCTGGAGCGCAGGGGGCACCCTGAACACCGGGGAGCTGTTTTTT. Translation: CAWSAGGTLNTGELFF.

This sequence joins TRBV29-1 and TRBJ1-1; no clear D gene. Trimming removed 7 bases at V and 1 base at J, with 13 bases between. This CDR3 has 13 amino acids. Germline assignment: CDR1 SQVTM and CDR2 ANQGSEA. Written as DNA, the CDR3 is TGCAGCGCGACCCCCCCTGGGAACACTGAAGCTTTCTTT. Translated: CSATPPGNTEAFF.

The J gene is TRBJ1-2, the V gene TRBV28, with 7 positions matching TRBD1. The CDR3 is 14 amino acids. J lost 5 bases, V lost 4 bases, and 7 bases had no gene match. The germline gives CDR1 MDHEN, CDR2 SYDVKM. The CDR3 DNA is TGTGCCAGCAGTTATATTGACAGGGATTATGGCTACACCTTC. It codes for CASSYIDRDYGYTF.

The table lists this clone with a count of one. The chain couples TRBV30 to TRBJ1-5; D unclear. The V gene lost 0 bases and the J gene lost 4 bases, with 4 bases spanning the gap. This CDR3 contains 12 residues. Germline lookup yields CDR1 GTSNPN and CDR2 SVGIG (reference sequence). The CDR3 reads CAWSVQNQPQHF. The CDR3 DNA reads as TGTGCCTGGAGTGTACAAAATCAGCCCCAGCATTTT.

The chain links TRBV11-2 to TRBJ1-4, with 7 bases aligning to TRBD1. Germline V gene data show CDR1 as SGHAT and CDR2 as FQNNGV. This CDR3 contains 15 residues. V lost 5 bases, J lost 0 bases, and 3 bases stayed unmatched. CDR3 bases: TGTGCCAGCAGCGATACAGGGGCAACTAATGAAAAACTGTTTTTT. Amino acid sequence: CASSDTGATNEKLFF.

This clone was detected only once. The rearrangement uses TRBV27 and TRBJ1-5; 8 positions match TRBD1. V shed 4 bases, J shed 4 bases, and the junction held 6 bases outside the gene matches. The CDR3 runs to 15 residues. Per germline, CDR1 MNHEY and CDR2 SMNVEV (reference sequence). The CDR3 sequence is CASSSLGTGNQPQHF. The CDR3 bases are TGTGCCAGCAGTTCCCTCGGGACAGGAAATCAGCCCCAGCATTTT.

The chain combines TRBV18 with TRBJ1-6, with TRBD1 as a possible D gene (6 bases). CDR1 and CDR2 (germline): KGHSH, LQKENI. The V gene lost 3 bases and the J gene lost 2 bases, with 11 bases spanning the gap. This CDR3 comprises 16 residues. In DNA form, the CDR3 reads TGTGCCAGCTCACCCCAGGGGAGGACCTATAATTCACCCCTCCACTTT. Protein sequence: CASSPQGRTYNSPLHF. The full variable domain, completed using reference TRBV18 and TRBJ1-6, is NAGVMQNPRHLVRRRGQEARLRCSPMKGHSHVYWYRQLPEEGLKFMVYLQKENIIDESGMPKERFSAEFPKEGPSILRIQQVVRGDSAAYFCASSPQGRTYNSPLHFGNGTRLTVT.

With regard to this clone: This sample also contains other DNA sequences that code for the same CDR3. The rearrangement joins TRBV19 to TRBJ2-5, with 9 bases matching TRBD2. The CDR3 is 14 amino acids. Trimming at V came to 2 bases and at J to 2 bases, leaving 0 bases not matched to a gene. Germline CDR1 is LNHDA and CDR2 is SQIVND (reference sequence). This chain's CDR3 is CASSILAGQETQYF. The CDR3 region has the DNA TGTGCCAGTAGTATACTAGCGGGGCAAGAGACCCAGTACTTC.

Written as DNA, the CDR3 is TGTGCCAGCTCACCACCGTCCCCAGATACGCAGTATTTT. This encodes CASSPPSPDTQYF. The V call is TRBV18, the J call TRBJ2-3; D call uncertain. Trimming took off 0 bases at V and 4 bases at J, with 5 bases between the two ends. The CDR3 totals 13 residues. Germline CDR1 reads KGHSH; CDR2 reads LQKENI.

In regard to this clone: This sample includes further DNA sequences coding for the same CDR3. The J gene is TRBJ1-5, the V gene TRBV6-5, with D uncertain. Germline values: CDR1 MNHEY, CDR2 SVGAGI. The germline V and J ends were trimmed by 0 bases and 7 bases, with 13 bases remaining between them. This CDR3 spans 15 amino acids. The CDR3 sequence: CASSYSTGKGQPQHF. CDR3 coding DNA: TGTGCCAGCAGTTACTCGACGGGGAAAGGCCAGCCCCAGCATTTT.

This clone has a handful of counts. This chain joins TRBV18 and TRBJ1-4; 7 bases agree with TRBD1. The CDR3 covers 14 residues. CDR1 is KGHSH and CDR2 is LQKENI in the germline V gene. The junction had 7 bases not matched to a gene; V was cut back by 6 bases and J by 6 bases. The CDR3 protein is CASSEDRSYEKLFF. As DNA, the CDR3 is TGTGCCAGCTCCGAGGACAGGAGCTATGAAAAACTGTTTTTT.

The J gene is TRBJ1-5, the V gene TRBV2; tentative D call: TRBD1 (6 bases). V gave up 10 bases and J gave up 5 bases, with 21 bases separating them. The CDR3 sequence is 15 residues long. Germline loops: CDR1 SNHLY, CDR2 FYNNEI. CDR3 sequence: CATSWGPGDHQPQHF. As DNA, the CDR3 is TGTGCCACCTCATGGGGCCCAGGGGACCATCAGCCCCAGCATTTT.

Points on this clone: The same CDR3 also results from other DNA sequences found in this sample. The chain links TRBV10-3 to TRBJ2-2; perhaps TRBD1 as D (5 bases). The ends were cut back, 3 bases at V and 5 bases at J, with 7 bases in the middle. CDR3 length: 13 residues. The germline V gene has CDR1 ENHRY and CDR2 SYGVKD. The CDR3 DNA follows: TGTGCCATCAGTGAAGGGGCAACCGGGGAGCTGTTTTTT. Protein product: CAISEGATGELFF.

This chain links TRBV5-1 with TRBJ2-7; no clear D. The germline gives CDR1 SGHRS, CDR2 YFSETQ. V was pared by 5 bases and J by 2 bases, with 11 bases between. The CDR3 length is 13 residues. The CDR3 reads CASSIRGPYEQYF. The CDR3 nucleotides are TGCGCCAGCAGTATCAGAGGACCCTACGAGCAGTACTTC.

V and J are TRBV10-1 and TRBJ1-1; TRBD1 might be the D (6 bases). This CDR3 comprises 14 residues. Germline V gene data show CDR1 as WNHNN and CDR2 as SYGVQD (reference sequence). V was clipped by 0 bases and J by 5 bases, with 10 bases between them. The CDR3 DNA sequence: TGCGCCAGCAGTGAGTCGGGGGCGGGAACTGAAGCTTTCTTT. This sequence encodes CASSESGAGTEAFF.

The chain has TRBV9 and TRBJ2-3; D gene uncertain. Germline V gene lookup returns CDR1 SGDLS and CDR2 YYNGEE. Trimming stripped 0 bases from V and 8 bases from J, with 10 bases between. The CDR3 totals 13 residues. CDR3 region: CASSVELTGTQYF. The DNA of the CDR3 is TGTGCCAGCAGCGTAGAGTTAACGGGTACGCAGTATTTT.

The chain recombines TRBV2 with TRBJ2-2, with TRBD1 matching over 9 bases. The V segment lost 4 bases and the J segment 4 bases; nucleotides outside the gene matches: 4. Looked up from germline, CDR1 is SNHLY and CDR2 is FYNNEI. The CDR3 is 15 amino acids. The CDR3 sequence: CASSGTGALTGELFF. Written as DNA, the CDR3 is TGTGCCAGCAGTGGGACAGGGGCACTCACCGGGGAGCTGTTTTTT.